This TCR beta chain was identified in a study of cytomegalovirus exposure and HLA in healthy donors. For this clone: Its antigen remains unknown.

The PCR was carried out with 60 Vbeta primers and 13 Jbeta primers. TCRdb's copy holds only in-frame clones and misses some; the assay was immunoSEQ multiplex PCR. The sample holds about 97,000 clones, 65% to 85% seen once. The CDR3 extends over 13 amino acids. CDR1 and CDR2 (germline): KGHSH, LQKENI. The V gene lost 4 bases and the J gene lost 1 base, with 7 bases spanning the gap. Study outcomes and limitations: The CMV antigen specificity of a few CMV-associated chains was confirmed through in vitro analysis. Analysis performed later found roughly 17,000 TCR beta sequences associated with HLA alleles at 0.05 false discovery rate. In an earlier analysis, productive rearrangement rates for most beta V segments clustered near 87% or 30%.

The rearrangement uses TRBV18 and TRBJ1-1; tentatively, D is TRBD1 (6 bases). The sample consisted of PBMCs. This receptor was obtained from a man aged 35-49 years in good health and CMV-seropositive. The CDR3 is CASSRTENTEAFF. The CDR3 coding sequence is TGTGCCAGCTCACGGACAGAGAACACTGAAGCTTTCTTT.